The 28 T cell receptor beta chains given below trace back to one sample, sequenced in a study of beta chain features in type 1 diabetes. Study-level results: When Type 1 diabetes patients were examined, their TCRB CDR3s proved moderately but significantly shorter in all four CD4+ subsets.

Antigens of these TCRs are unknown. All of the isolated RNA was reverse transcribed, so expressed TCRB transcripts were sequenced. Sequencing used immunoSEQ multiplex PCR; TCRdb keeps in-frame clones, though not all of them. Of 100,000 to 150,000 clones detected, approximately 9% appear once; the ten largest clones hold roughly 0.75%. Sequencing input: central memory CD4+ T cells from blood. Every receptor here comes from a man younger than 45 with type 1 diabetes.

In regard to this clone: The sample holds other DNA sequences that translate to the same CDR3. CDR3 sequence (DNA): TGTGCCAGCAGAGGGGACAGAGGAAGCACAGATACGCAGTATTTT. Its protein is CASRGDRGSTDTQYF. The chain employs TRBV28 and TRBJ2-3; 7 positions agree with TRBD1. With 6 bases clipped from V and 0 bases from J, the junction kept 6 bases outside the gene matches. The germline V gene has CDR1 MDHEN and CDR2 SYDVKM. The CDR3 is 15 amino acids. Using reference TRBV28 and TRBJ2-3 for the parts outside the CDR3, the full variable domain is DVKVTQSSRYLVKRTGEKVFLECVQDMDHENMFWYRQDPGLGLRLIYFSYDVKMKEKGDIPEGYSVSREKKERFSLILESASTNQTSMYLCASRGDRGSTDTQYFGPGTRLTVL.

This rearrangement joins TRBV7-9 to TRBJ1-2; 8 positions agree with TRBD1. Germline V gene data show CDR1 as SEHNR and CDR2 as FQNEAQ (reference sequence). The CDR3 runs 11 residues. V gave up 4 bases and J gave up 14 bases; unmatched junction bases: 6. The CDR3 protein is CASSSSDRETF. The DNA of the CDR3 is TGTGCCAGCAGCTCCTCGGACAGGGAAACCTTC.

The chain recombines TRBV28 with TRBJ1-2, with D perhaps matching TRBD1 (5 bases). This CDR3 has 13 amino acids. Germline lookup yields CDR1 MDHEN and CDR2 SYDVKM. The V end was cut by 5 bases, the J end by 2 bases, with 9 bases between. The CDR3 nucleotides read TGTGCCAGCAGTCAGGGTTTCAACTATGGCTACACCTTC. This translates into CASSQGFNYGYTF.

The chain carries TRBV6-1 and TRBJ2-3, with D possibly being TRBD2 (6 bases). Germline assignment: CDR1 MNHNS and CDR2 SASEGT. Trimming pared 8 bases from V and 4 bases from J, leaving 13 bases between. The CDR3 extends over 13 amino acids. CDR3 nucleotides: TGTGCCAGCTGTGTGACGGGGGCAGATACGCAGTATTTT. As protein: CASCVTGADTQYF.

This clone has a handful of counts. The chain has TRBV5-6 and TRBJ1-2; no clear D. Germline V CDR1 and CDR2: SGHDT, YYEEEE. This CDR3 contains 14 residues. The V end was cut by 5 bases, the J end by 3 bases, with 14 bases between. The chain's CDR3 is CASSQRQLHYGYTF. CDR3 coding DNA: TGTGCCAGCAGTCAACGACAACTCCACTATGGCTACACCTTC.

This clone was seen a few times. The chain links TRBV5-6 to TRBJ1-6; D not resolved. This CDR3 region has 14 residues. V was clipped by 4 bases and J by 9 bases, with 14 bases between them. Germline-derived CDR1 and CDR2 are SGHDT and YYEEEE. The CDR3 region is CASSTAKEGSPLHF. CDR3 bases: TGTGCCAGCAGCACCGCCAAGGAGGGTTCACCCCTCCACTTT.

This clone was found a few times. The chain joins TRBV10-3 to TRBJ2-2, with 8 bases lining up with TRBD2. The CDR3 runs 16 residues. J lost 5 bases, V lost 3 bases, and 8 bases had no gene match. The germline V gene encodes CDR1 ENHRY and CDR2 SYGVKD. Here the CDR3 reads CAISEITSGITGELFF. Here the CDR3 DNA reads TGTGCCATCAGTGAAATAACTAGCGGCATTACCGGGGAGCTGTTTTTT.

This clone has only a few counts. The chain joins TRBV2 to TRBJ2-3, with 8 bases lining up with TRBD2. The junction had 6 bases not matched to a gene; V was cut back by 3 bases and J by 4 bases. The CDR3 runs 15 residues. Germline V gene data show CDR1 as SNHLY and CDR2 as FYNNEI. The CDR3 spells CASSDRGGGADTQYF. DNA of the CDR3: TGTGCCAGCAGTGATCGGGGGGGTGGGGCAGATACGCAGTATTTT.

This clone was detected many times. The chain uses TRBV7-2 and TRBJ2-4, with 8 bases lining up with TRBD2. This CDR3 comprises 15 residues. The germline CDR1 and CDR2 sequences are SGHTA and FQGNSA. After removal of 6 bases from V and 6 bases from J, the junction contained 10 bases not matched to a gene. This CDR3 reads CASSLGRGGGNIQYF. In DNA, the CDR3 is TGTGCCAGCAGTTTGGGACGGGGGGGCGGAAACATTCAGTACTTC.

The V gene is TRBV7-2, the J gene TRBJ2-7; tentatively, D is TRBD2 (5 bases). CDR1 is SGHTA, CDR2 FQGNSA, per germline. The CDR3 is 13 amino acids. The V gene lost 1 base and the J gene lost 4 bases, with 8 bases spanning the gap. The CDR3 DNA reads TGTGCCAGCAGCTTAGTGGGAGTTTACGAGCAGTACTTC. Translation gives CASSLVGVYEQYF.

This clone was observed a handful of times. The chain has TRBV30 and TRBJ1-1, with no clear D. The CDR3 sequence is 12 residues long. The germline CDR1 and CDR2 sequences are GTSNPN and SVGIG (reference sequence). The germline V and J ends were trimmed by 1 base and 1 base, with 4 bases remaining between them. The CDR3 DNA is TGTGCCTGGAGTGGACAGAACACTGAAGCTTTCTTT. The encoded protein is CAWSGQNTEAFF.

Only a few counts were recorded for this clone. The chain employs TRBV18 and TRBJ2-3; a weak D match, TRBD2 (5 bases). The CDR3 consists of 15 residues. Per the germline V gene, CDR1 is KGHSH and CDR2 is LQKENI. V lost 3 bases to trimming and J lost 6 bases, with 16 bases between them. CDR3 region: CASSPGSHGGDTQYF. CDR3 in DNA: TGTGCCAGCTCACCGGGATCGCACGGCGGGGATACGCAGTATTTT. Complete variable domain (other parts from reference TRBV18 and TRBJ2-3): NAGVMQNPRHLVRRRGQEARLRCSPMKGHSHVYWYRQLPEEGLKFMVYLQKENIIDESGMPKERFSAEFPKEGPSILRIQQVVRGDSAAYFCASSPGSHGGDTQYFGPGTRLTVL.

This CDR3 is CASSSANYYEQYF. CDR3 sequence (DNA): TGTGCCAGCAGTTCCGCGAACTACTACGAGCAGTACTTC. The chain recombines TRBV27 with TRBJ2-7, with D uncertain. V lost 4 bases and J lost 3, with 10 bases in between. The CDR3 is 13 amino acids. Per germline, CDR1 MNHEY and CDR2 SMNVEV (reference sequence).

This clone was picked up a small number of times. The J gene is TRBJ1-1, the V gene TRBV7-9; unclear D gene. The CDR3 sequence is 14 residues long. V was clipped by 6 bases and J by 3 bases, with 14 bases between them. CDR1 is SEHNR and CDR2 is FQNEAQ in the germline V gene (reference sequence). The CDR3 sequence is CASRRTGSYTEAFF. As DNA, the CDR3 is TGTGCCAGCAGACGGACGGGATCCTACACTGAAGCTTTCTTT. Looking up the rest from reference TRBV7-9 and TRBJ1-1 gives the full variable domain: DTGVSQNPRHKITKRGQNVTFRCDPISEHNRLYWYRQTLGQGPEFLTYFQNEAQLEKSRLLSDRFSAERPKGSFSTLEIQRTEQGDSAMYLCASRRTGSYTEAFFGQGTRLTVV.

CDR3 bases: TGTGCCAGCAGCGAACGACAATACACTGAAGCTTTCTTT. Its translation is CASSERQYTEAFF. The rearrangement uses TRBV14 and TRBJ1-1; D is uncertain. With 5 bases removed from V and 3 bases from J, the gap between germline ends came to 10 bases. The CDR3 length is 13 residues. CDR1 SGHDN and CDR2 FVKESK come from the germline V gene.

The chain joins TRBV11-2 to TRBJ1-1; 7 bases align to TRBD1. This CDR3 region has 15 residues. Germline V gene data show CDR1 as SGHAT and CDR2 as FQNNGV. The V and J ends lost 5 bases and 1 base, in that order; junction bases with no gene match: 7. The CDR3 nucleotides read TGTGCCAGCAGCCCAACCGGGACAGCGAACACTGAAGCTTTCTTT. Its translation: CASSPTGTANTEAFF.

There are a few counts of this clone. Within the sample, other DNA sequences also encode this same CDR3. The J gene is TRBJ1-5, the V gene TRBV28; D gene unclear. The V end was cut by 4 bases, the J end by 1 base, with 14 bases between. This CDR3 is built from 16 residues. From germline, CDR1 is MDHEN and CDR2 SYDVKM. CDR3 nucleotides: TGTGCCAGCAGTTCCCTTTTGGGAGGGAGCAATCAGCCCCAGCATTTT. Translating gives CASSSLLGGSNQPQHF. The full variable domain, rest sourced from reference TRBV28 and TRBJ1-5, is DVKVTQSSRYLVKRTGEKVFLECVQDMDHENMFWYRQDPGLGLRLIYFSYDVKMKEKGDIPEGYSVSREKKERFSLILESASTNQTSMYLCASSSLLGGSNQPQHFGDGTRLSIL.

The CDR3 DNA sequence: TGTGCCAGCAGCACCATTGCCTCAGGATCCTACAATGAGCAGTTCTTC. The encoded protein is CASSTIASGSYNEQFF. The chain combines TRBV7-9 with TRBJ2-1; D uncertain. Germline V gene sequence: CDR1 SEHNR, CDR2 FQNEAQ (reference sequence). This CDR3 is built from 16 residues. Trimming removed 5 bases at V and 1 base at J, with 15 bases between.

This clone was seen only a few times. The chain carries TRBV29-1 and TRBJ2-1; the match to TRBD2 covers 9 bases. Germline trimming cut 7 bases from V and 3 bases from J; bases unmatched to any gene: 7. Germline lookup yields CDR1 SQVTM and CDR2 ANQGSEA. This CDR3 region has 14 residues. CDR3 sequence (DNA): TGCAGCGCCGAAGCGGGGGGAGACTACAATGAGCAGTTCTTC. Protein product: CSAEAGGDYNEQFF.

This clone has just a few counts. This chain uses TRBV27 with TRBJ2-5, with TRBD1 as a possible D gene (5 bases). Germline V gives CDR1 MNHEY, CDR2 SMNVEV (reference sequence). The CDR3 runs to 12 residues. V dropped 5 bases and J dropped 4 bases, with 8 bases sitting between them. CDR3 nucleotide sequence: TGTGCCAGCAGTCCCCAGGGAGAGACCCAGTACTTC. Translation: CASSPQGETQYF.

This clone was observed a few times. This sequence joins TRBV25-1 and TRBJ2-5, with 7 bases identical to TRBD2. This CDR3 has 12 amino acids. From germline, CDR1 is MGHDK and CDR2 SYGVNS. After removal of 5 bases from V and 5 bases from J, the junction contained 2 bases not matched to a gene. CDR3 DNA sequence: TGTGCCAGCAGTATCGGGGGGGAGACCCAGTACTTC. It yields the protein CASSIGGETQYF.

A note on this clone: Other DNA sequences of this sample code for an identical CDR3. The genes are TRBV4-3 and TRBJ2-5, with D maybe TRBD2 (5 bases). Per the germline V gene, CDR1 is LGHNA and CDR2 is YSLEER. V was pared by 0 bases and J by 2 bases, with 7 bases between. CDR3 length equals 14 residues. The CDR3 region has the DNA TGCGCCAGCAGCCAAGATTCGGGGCAAGAGACCCAGTACTTC. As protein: CASSQDSGQETQYF.

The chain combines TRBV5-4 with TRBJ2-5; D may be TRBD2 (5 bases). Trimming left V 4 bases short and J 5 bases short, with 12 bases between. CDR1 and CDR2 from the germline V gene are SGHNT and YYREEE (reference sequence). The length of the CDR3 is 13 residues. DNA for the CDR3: TGTGCCAGCAGCCAAAGCGGCTCGGAGACCCAGTACTTC. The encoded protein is CASSQSGSETQYF.

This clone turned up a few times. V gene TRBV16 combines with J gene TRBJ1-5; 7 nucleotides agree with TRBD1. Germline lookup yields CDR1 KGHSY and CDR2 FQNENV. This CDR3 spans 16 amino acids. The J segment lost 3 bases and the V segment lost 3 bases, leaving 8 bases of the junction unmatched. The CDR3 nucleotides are TGTGCCAGCAGCCACCTACAGGGGTTAAACAATCAGCCCCAGCATTTT. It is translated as CASSHLQGLNNQPQHF.

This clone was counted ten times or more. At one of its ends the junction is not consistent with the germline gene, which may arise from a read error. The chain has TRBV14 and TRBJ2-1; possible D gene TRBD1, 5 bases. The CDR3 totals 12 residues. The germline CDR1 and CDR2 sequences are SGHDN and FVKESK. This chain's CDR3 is CASSQDTAVGVF. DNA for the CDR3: TGTGCCAGCAGCCAAGACACGGCAGTAGGGGTCTTC.

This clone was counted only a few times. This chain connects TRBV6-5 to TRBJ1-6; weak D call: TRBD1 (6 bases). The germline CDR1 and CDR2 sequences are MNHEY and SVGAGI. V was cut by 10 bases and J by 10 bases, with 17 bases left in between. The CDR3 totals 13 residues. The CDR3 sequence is CATLSGVGSPLHF. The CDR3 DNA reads TGTGCCACCTTATCAGGGGTGGGATCACCCCTCCACTTT.

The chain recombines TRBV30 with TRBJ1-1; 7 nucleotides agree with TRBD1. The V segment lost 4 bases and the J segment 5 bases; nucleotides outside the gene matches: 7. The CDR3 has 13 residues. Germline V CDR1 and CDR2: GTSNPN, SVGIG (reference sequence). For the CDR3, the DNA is TGTGCCTGGATGGGACAGATGGGGACTGAAGCTTTCTTT. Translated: CAWMGQMGTEAFF.

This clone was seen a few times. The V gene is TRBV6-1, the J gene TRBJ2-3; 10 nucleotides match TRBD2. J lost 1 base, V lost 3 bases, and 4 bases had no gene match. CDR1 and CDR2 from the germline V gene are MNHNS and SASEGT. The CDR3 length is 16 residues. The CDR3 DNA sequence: TGTGCCAGCAGTGACCCTGGACTAGCGGGCACAGATACGCAGTATTTT. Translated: CASSDPGLAGTDTQYF.